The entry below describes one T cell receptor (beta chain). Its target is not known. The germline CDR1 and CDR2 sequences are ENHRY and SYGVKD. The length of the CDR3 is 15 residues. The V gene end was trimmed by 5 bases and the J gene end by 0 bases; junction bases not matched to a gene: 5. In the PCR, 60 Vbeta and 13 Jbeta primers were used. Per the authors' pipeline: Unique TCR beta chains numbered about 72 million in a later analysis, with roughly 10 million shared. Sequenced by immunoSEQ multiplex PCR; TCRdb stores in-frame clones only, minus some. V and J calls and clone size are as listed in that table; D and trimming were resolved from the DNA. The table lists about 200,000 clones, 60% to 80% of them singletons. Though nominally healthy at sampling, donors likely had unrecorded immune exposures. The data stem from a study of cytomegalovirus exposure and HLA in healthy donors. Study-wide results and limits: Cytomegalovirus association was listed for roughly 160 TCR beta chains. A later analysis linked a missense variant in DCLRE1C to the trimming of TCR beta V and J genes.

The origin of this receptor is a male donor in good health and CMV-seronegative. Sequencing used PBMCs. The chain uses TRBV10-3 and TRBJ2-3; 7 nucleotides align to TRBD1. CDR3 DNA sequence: TGTGCCATCAGTCACGGACAGGAGAGCACAGATACGCAGTATTTT. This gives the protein CAISHGQESTDTQYF.